The 4 T cell receptor beta chains listed next were all sequenced from one sample in a study of T cells in localized non-small cell lung cancer. Using immunoSEQ multiplex PCR, the repertoire was profiled, and TCRdb retains in-frame clones only, with some absent. This table has some 34,000 clones, about 80% appearing once. The source material was peripheral blood, sampled before any cancer treatment. All receptors derive from a male donor aged 60 or older with stage III squamous cell lung carcinoma.

As regards this clone: At one boundary the junction diverges from the germline segment, which might be a read error. Distinct nucleotide sequences in the sample also encode this CDR3. V and J are TRBV11-2 and TRBJ1-1; 9 bases align to TRBD1. The CDR3 length is 15 residues. Germline assignment: CDR1 SGHAT and CDR2 FQNNGV. This chain's CDR3 is CASSLRTGVNTEAFF. The CDR3 DNA sequence: TGTGCCAGCAGCTTGAGGACAGGGGTGAACACTGAAGCCTTCTTT.

This rearrangement joins TRBV28 to TRBJ1-1; 7 bases line up with TRBD1. The CDR3 length is 14 residues. Germline V gene lookup returns CDR1 MDHEN and CDR2 SYDVKM. Trimming at V came to 3 bases and at J to 6 bases, leaving 7 bases not matched to a gene. The CDR3 nucleotides read TGTGCCAGCAGTTTTACGACAGGGATGTCTGAAGCTTTCTTT. Amino acids: CASSFTTGMSEAFF.

This clone was detected once. The chain joins TRBV9 to TRBJ1-6; 12 bases match TRBD1. The V gene's germline CDR1 is SGDLS and CDR2 YYNGEE. This CDR3 has 14 residues. With 5 bases clipped from V and 9 bases from J, the junction kept 3 bases outside the gene matches. The CDR3 protein is CASSLGQGASPLHF. The CDR3 DNA follows: TGTGCCAGCAGTTTGGGACAGGGGGCTTCACCCCTCCACTTT.

The chain has TRBV5-1 and TRBJ2-3; no firm D call. The V end lost 9 bases, the J end lost 1 base, and 9 bases lay between the germline ends. Germline V gene sequence: CDR1 SGHRS, CDR2 YFSETQ. CDR3 size: 12 residues. CDR3 loop: CATGSGTDTQYF. CDR3 coding DNA: TGCGCCACCGGTAGTGGCACAGATACGCAGTATTTT.